The clone carrying this TCR beta chain was seen a few times. The CDR3 loop spans 16 amino acids. Germline V lookup: CDR1 LGHDT, CDR2 YNNKEL (reference sequence). After removal of 3 bases from V and 1 base from J, the junction contained 8 bases not matched to a gene. The record originates from a study of molecular identifiers for immune sequencing clone quantification. Using its own MiXCR run on the PCR reads, TCRdb lists one record per CDR3 protein. The sample lists 400,000 to 600,000 distinct CDR3 sequences, around 25% occurring once. The sample was naive CD8+ T cells from blood, with Jurkat cell RNA spiked in. Noted subset: FACS-sorted CD8+CD4-CCR7+CD45RA+ naive T cells. This chain joins TRBV3-1 and TRBJ2-7, with TRBD2 matching over 8 bases. The clonotype was recovered from a human donor in good health. Some libraries in this study had Jurkat cell RNA spiked in. CDR3 coding DNA: TGTGCCAGCAGCCACCCGGCGCGGGGGGAGTCCTACGAGCAGTACTTC. This gives the protein CASSHPARGESYEQYF.